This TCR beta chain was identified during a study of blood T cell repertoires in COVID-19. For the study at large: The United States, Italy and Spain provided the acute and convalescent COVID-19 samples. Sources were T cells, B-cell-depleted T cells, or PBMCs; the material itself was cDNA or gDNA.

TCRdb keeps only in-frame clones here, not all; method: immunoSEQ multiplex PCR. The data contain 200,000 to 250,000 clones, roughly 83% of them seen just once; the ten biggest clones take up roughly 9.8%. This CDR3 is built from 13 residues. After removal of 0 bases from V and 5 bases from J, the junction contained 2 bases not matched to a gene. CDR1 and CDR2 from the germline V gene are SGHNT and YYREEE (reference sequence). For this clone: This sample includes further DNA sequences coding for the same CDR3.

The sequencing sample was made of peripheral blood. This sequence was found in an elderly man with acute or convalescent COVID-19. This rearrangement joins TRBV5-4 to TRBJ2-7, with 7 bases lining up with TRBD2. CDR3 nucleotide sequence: TGTGCCAGCAGCTTGGCGGGAGGTGACGAGCAGTACTTC. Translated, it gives CASSLAGGDEQYF.